This T cell receptor beta chain was documented in a study of blood T cell repertoires in COVID-19. On the study more broadly: Some COVID-19 samples were acute and others convalescent; all came from the United States, Italy and Spain. In each case, the material was cDNA or gDNA derived from T cells, B-cell-depleted T cells, or PBMCs.

Original methodology: Estimated nucleated cell counts came from reference gene primer amplification. Some clones are missing from TCRdb's copy, which holds only in-frame ones; the method was immunoSEQ multiplex PCR. From that table come the V and J calls and clone size; the DNA was used to work out D and trimming. The repertoire holds 54,000 or so clones, with around 83% as singletons. CDR3 size: 15 residues. Trimming removed 0 bases from V and 7 bases from J, with 16 bases in between. Germline V CDR1 and CDR2: GTSNPN, SVGIG (reference sequence). The TCR sequence derives from an older woman with acute or convalescent COVID-19. What was sequenced was peripheral blood. J is TRBJ2-4 and V is TRBV30, with D tentatively TRBD2 (6 bases). For the CDR3, the DNA is TGTGCCTGGAGTGTACTACCGGGAGTAAGTAACATTCAGTACTTC. Residues: CAWSVLPGVSNIQYF.